Detailed here is one TCR beta chain. Its antigen is currently not known. No much larger clone exists at a distance of one base, and base qualities are not known. This sample is drawn from a study of blood T cell repertoires in COVID-19 (TCRdb year 2020). Context from the whole study: Collaborator samples came from the United States, Italy and Spain and covered acute and convalescent phases of COVID-19. Where available, HLA class I and class II types were taken from metadata supplied by the sample provider and were not determined by assay-based typing. Sample metadata almost always included a de-identified subject ID, COVID-19 status, age in years and sex. The material from the prospective study consisted of cDNA or gDNA derived from T cells, B-cell-depleted T cells, or PBMCs. The samples were drawn from the first 160 participants of the ongoing ImmuneRACE study and from 1,254 subjects provided by 6 global collaborators. The repertoires were made available in a free public database intended to serve as a resource for research on the immune response to SARS-CoV-2. The dataset comprised deeply sampled blood TCRbeta repertoires from subjects exposed to, actively infected with, or recovered from COVID-19.

TCRbeta CDR3 regions were amplified from genomic DNA by means of the immunoSEQ Assay, a bias-controlled multiplex PCR. For the original study's pipeline: Nucleated cell counts per sample were estimated from amplification of reference gene primers within the assay. Sequence reads were collapsed and filtered to measure the absolute abundance of every unique TCRbeta CDR3 rearrangement. For each sample, productive Simpson clonality was calculated as the square root of Simpson's diversity index over productive rearrangements. In its TCRdb copy, this immuneACCESS table keeps in-frame sequences only and misses some clones. Where compared with another copy, unresolved V genes explain less than half of these, and the others have no known cause. D and trimming were read from the DNA, whereas the V and J calls and clone size are those reported in that table. For this sample the table gives approximately 350,000 clones, of which 85% to 90% were detected only once. The ten largest account for 5.5% to 7.5% of the sample.

The paper's findings and limits, for the study overall: How much clinical and demographic metadata was included differed by source and by participant, and the metadata was provided uncurated.

For this chain, trimming is 4 bases at the V end and 2 bases at the J end, and the number of junction bases without a gene match is 1. CDR1 and CDR2 are drawn from the germline V gene: MGHRA, YSYEKL. From its cysteine to its phenylalanine, the CDR3 spans 14 amino acids. The CDR3 DNA has 42 bases and is translated from base 1. One collaborating source in Seattle enrolled patients during active infection and followed them longitudinally through the course of disease. Each collaborating institution followed its own protocols to collect whole blood in K2EDTA tubes. For TCRbeta analysis, collaborators shipped samples as frozen whole blood, isolated PBMCs, or DNA extracted from either of those sample types.

The V gene is TRBV4-1 and the J gene is TRBJ1-5; TRBD1 lines up with 8 middle nucleotides. Material for sequencing was peripheral blood. The source is a woman in her 70s with COVID-19, enrolled during active disease. The CDR3 here reads CASSPGQGNQPQHF. The nucleotide sequence reads TGCGCCAGCAGCCCGGGACAGGGCAATCAGCCCCAGCATTTT.